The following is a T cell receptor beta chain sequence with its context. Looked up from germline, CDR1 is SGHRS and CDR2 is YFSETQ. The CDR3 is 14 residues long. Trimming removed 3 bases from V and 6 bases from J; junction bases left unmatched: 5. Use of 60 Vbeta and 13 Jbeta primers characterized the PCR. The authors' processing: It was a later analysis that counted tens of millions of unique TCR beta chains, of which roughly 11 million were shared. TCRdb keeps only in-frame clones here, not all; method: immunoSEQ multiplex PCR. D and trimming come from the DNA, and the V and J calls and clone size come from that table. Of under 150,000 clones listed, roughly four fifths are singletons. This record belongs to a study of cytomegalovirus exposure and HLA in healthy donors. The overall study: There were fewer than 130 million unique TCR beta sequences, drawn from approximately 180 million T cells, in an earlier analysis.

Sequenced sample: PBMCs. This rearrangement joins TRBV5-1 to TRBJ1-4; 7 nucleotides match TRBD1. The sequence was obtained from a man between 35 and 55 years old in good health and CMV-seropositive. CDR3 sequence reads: CASSSGTADEKLFF. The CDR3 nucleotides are TGCGCCAGCAGCTCAGGGACAGCGGATGAAAAACTGTTTTTT.